The 12 T cell receptor beta chains listed next were all sequenced from one sample in a study of cytomegalovirus exposure and HLA in healthy donors. Here immunoSEQ multiplex PCR was the method, and the copy in TCRdb shows in-frame clones only, minus some. The data contain some 150,000 clones, approximately 89% of them singletons. The sequenced material came from PBMCs. The receptors were gathered from a man between 18 and 29 years old in good health and CMV-seronegative.

The rearrangement uses TRBV9 and TRBJ2-1; TRBD1 agrees at 7 bases. The CDR3 spans 14 residues. V gave up 4 bases and J gave up 3 bases; unmatched junction bases: 4. CDR1 SGDLS and CDR2 YYNGEE come from the germline V gene. CDR3 sequence reads: CASSLRDSYNEQFF. CDR3 bases: TGTGCCAGCAGCCTTCGGGACAGCTACAATGAGCAGTTCTTC.

V gene TRBV5-1 combines with J gene TRBJ2-2; the match to TRBD1 covers 9 bases. V trimming: 0 bases; J trimming: 6 bases; junction bases outside the gene matches: 6. This CDR3 comprises 16 residues. The V gene's germline CDR1 is SGHRS and CDR2 YFSETQ. CDR3: CASSLGGQGFSGELFF. The CDR3 coding sequence is TGCGCCAGCAGCTTGGGGGGACAGGGTTTTTCCGGGGAGCTGTTTTTT.

The V and J genes are TRBV5-5 and TRBJ2-4; D call uncertain. The CDR3 spans 15 residues. CDR1 and CDR2 from the germline V gene are SGHKS and YYEKEE (reference sequence). Trimming took 3 bases from V and 1 from J, leaving 11 bases between them. The CDR3 sequence is CASSSEEVAKNIQYF. In DNA, the CDR3 is TGTGCCAGCAGCTCCGAAGAGGTTGCCAAAAACATTCAGTACTTC. Together with reference TRBV5-5 and TRBJ2-4, the CDR3 gives the full variable domain: DAGVTQSPTHLIKTRGQQVTLRCSPISGHKSVSWYQQVLGQGPQFIFQYYEKEERGRGNFPDRFSARQFPNYSSELNVNALLLGDSALYLCASSSEEVAKNIQYFGAGTRLSVL.

This sequence joins TRBV7-2 and TRBJ1-2; perhaps TRBD1 as D (5 bases). The germline V and J ends were trimmed by 0 bases and 7 bases, with 12 bases remaining between them. The CDR3 extends over 14 amino acids. CDR1 and CDR2 from the germline V gene are SGHTA and FQGNSA. The CDR3 bases are TGTGCCAGCAGCTTAGCCGGGTCCGGGGGTGGCTACACCTTC. It translates to CASSLAGSGGGYTF.

This chain joins TRBV5-5 and TRBJ2-2, with D maybe TRBD2 (5 bases). CDR3 length: 13 residues. CDR1 and CDR2 (germline): SGHKS, YYEKEE (reference sequence). V was shortened by 1 base and J by 8 bases, with 9 bases between the two germline ends. CDR3 nucleotides: TGTGCCAGCAGCTTGTTCGAGGGAGGGGAGCTGTTTTTT. Translated, it gives CASSLFEGGELFF.

This chain joins TRBV6-1 and TRBJ2-3; D gene ambiguous. The CDR3 has 16 residues. The V end lost 4 bases, the J end lost 0 bases, and 14 bases lay between the germline ends. Germline V gives CDR1 MNHNS, CDR2 SASEGT. The CDR3, as DNA: TGTGCCAGCAGTGTCCGACGCCAGGCTAGCACAGATACGCAGTATTTT. As protein: CASSVRRQASTDTQYF.

The count of this clone is one. V usage is TRBV5-4 and J usage is TRBJ2-1, with D uncertain. Germline V gives CDR1 SGHNT, CDR2 YYREEE (reference sequence). The CDR3 sequence is 12 residues long. Trimming cost V 2 bases and J 4 bases, with 4 bases left between them. CDR3 nucleotide sequence: TGTGCCAGCAGCTTTGCGTACAATGAGCAGTTCTTC. Translated: CASSFAYNEQFF.

The J gene is TRBJ2-3, the V gene TRBV5-4; no clear D gene. Trimming took 5 bases from V and 6 from J, leaving 13 bases between them. Germline V gives CDR1 SGHNT, CDR2 YYREEE (reference sequence). The length of the CDR3 is 13 residues. In DNA form, the CDR3 reads TGTGCCAGCAGGGAACCCGTGGGCGATACGCAGTATTTT. This codes for CASREPVGDTQYF.

The J gene is TRBJ1-1, the V gene TRBV5-1; TRBD1 matches 7 bases. CDR3 length: 15 residues. With 6 bases clipped from V and 1 base from J, the junction kept 9 bases outside the gene matches. Per the germline V gene, CDR1 is SGHRS and CDR2 is YFSETQ. CDR3 DNA sequence: TGCGCCAGCACCGGGTGGCAGGGGGGGAACACTGAAGCTTTCTTT. Translation gives CASTGWQGGNTEAFF.

The rearrangement uses TRBV6-5 and TRBJ2-7; D perhaps matches TRBD1 (6 bases). There are 15 residues in the CDR3. Looked up from germline, CDR1 is MNHEY and CDR2 is SVGAGI. The ends were cut back, 6 bases at V and 0 bases at J, with 15 bases in the middle. The CDR3 region has the DNA TGTGCCAGCAGAATACAGGGTTTCAGCTCCTACGAGCAGTACTTC. Amino acid sequence: CASRIQGFSSYEQYF.

The chain is built from TRBV19 and TRBJ2-1; 7 nucleotides align to TRBD1. CDR1 LNHDA and CDR2 SQIVND come from the germline V gene (reference sequence). The CDR3 is 14 amino acids. Unmatched junction bases numbered 8, after V lost 7 bases and J lost 5 bases. The CDR3 here is CASTLTGINNEQFF. In DNA form, the CDR3 reads TGTGCCAGTACCTTGACAGGGATTAACAATGAGCAGTTCTTC.

This chain uses TRBV11-2 with TRBJ2-1; TRBD1 aligns across 9 bases. CDR1 and CDR2 from the germline V gene are SGHAT and FQNNGV. CDR3 length: 16 amino acids. V lost 1 base and J lost 2; bases outside the gene matches: 3. The CDR3 loop is CASSLVGQGPYNEQFF. For the CDR3, the DNA is TGTGCCAGCAGCTTAGTTGGACAGGGGCCCTACAATGAGCAGTTCTTC.